These 4 T cell receptor beta chains share one sample of origin, sequenced in a study of shared clonotypes between healthy human individuals. Repertoires were generated with immunoSEQ multiplex PCR, while TCRdb's copy carries only in-frame clones and drops some. The table includes under 2,000,000 clones, just under 95% detected once. Terminally differentiated effector memory CD45RA+ cells were excluded by CCR7 positive selection of CD45RO-negative cells. Source material: naive CD8+ T cells sorted from blood. The receptor source for this set is a man younger than 35 in good health.

The J gene is TRBJ2-7, the V gene TRBV5-1; 7 bases align to TRBD2. With V trimmed by 5 bases and J by 3 bases, 8 bases remained unmatched. Germline V gene data show CDR1 as SGHRS and CDR2 as YFSETQ. The length of the CDR3 is 14 residues. The CDR3 DNA is TGCGCCAGCAGGTGGACTAGGGGTAACTACGAGCAGTACTTC. Protein sequence: CASRWTRGNYEQYF.

The genes are TRBV5-1 and TRBJ2-3, with D possibly matching TRBD1 (5 bases). The CDR3 loop spans 15 amino acids. Trimming removed 0 bases at V and 0 bases at J, with 8 bases between. Germline CDR1 SGHRS, CDR2 YFSETQ. This CDR3 reads CASSLGTQSTDTQYF. The CDR3 DNA reads TGCGCCAGCAGCTTGGGGACACAAAGCACAGATACGCAGTATTTT.

This chain links TRBV14 with TRBJ2-2; perhaps TRBD1 as D (5 bases). The CDR3 covers 15 residues. Deletions cut 4 bases from V and 5 bases from J, with 14 bases between. The germline CDR1 and CDR2 sequences are SGHDN and FVKESK. CDR3 coding DNA: TGTGCCAGCAGCCTTTTAGGGGTGTCAACCGGGGAGCTGTTTTTT. Amino acids: CASSLLGVSTGELFF.

This clone was detected once. The V and J genes are TRBV4-1 and TRBJ2-2, with D perhaps TRBD2 (5 bases). V lost 3 bases and J lost 7, with 9 bases in between. CDR1 is MGHRA, CDR2 YSYEKL, per germline. This CDR3 contains 13 residues. The chain's CDR3 is CASSHARDGELFF. The CDR3 DNA follows: TGCGCCAGCAGCCATGCCCGGGACGGGGAGCTGTTTTTT.